This T cell receptor beta chain was recorded in a study of T cells in Graves' hyperthyroidism and ophthalmopathy. Overall study findings and caveats: Ophthalmopathy was told apart from stable hyperthyroidism by a 13 V-J model. Blood shared most expanded thyroid clonotypes above 0.001.

This clonotype came up many times. The antigen remains undetermined. The CDR3 regions of TCR beta were amplified from RNA transcripts. The HTBI primer set drove a first-round RT-PCR of the TCR CDR3. TCRdb reprocessed the multiplex PCR reads with MiXCR, giving one entry per CDR3 protein. The sample includes about 500,000 distinct CDR3 sequences, around 14% of them seen just once. CDR1 and CDR2 (germline): SGHAT, FQNNGV. The CDR3 runs 15 residues. Trimming cost V 5 bases and J 6 bases; bases outside gene matches: 6. Graves' hyperthyroidism is called stable when ophthalmopathy does not progress within 18 months. Clinical symptoms, serum thyroxine, TRAb, thyroid ultrasound and orbital computed tomography informed diagnoses.

Sequenced input: blood. The receptor comes from a woman between 18 and 30 years old with Graves' hyperthyroidism. The chain recombines TRBV11-2 with TRBJ1-4; 10 bases match TRBD1. CDR3 coding DNA: TGTGCCAGCAGCGGACCCGGGACAGGGGATGAAAAACTGTTTTTT. It encodes CASSGPGTGDEKLFF.